This note documents a single TCR beta chain sequence. Antigen specificity is unknown. The sample is drawn from a study of identical twins. Findings and caveats of the study: Cord blood's abundant beta clonotypes had fewer insertions, unlike memory repertoires. Invariant populations such as MAIT and iNKT cells could partly muddle zero-insertion analyses. In monozygotic twins, models underestimated the sharing of out-of-frame TCR alpha.

Only healthy Caucasians were enrolled as donors. TCRdb processed the 5' RACE reads anew with MiXCR; each CDR3 protein has one entry. The table has about 490,000 distinct CDR3 sequences, 13% to 15% seen once. CDR1 and CDR2 from the germline V gene are MDHEN and SYDVKM. Trimming stripped 8 bases from V and 4 bases from J, with 15 bases between. CDR3 length: 13 residues. This sample was shared with a second study, whose subject was yellow fever vaccine responses in identical twins.

Sequencing was done on a sample of CD4+ T cells sorted from blood. The J gene is TRBJ2-7, the V gene TRBV28; D remains ambiguous. The receptor was isolated from a woman aged 18 to 35 in good health. The CDR3 sequence: CASSTPGVYEQYF. CDR3 bases: TGTGCCAGCTCCACCCCCGGAGTGTACGAGCAGTACTTC.